This T cell receptor beta chain was sequenced in a study of blood T cell repertoires in COVID-19. About the research overall: Sites in the United States, Italy and Spain provided acute and convalescent COVID-19 samples. From T cells, B-cell-depleted T cells, or PBMCs came the material, which was cDNA or gDNA.

Repertoires were generated with immunoSEQ multiplex PCR, while TCRdb's copy carries only in-frame clones and drops some. The table lists approximately 53,000 clones, 65% to 90% of them singletons. Germline V gene sequence: CDR1 KGHDR, CDR2 SFDVKD. V gave up 4 bases and J gave up 8 bases; unmatched junction bases: 6. The CDR3 has 13 residues. Sequenced sample: peripheral blood. The chain carries TRBV24-1 and TRBJ1-2; TRBD1 matches at 7 bases. The clonotype originates from a woman between 55 and 75 years old with acute or convalescent COVID-19. The DNA for the CDR3 is TGTGCCACCAGTGAAAGGGACAGAGGGGGCTACACCTTC. Translated, it gives CATSERDRGGYTF.